The 16 T cell receptor beta chains in this list originate from one sample, sequenced in a study of blood T cell repertoires in COVID-19. TCRdb's table, derived via immunoSEQ multiplex PCR, lists solely in-frame clones and lacks some. In the table there are roughly 300,000 clones, roughly 85% of which are singletons. Input material: peripheral blood. All receptors derive from a human donor in a cohort sampled during active COVID-19.

The CDR3 here is CASNAYSGANVLTF. CDR3 DNA sequence: TGTGCCAGCAACGCCTACTCTGGGGCCAACGTCCTGACTTTC. This sequence joins TRBV9 and TRBJ2-6; D gene unclear. CDR1 is SGDLS, CDR2 YYNGEE, per germline. The CDR3 loop spans 14 amino acids. V lost 6 bases and J lost 0, with 7 bases in between. The whole variable domain, filled in from reference TRBV9 and TRBJ2-6, reads DSGVTQTPKHLITATGQRVTLRCSPRSGDLSVYWYQQSLDQGLQFLIQYYNGEERAKGNILERFSAQQFPDLHSELNLSSLELGDSALYFCASNAYSGANVLTFGAGSRLTVL.

This rearrangement joins TRBV9 to TRBJ2-7; TRBD1 agrees at 7 bases. The CDR3 is 14 residues long. The trim removed 3 bases at V and 2 bases at J, leaving 5 bases unmatched. Germline CDR1 and CDR2: SGDLS and YYNGEE. CDR3 nucleotides: TGTGCCAGCAGCGCGGCAGGGGGTGCCTACGAGCAGTACTTC. Translated: CASSAAGGAYEQYF.

This sequence joins TRBV2 and TRBJ2-1, with a weak D call TRBD2 (5 bases). The V gene's germline CDR1 is SNHLY and CDR2 FYNNEI. Trimming took 4 bases from V and 8 from J, leaving 18 bases between them. This CDR3 has 15 residues. The CDR3 nucleotides are TGTGCCAGCAGTGTATGGGGAGAGCGGCAGGATGAGCAGTTCTTC. This encodes CASSVWGERQDEQFF.

The J gene is TRBJ1-1, the V gene TRBV5-1; D possibly corresponds to TRBD1 (5 bases). This CDR3 region has 15 residues. Germline V gene data show CDR1 as SGHRS and CDR2 as YFSETQ. Trimming removed 4 bases at V and 3 bases at J, with 16 bases between. The CDR3 region has the DNA TGCGCCAGCAGCATCCGGGTGGGGCAGGACACTGAAGCTTTCTTT. Translated: CASSIRVGQDTEAFF.

The rearrangement uses TRBV28 and TRBJ1-2, with D uncertain. Deletions cut 2 bases from V and 8 bases from J, with 12 bases between. Per the germline V gene, CDR1 is MDHEN and CDR2 is SYDVKM. This CDR3 is built from 13 residues. The CDR3 coding sequence is TGTGCCAGCAGTTTAGTGGGCGGGGAAGGCTACACCTTC. This encodes CASSLVGGEGYTF.

The CDR3 coding sequence is TGTGCCAGCAAATCGGGGACCGGGGAGCTGTTTTTT. This gives the protein CASKSGTGELFF. J is TRBJ2-2 and V is TRBV3-1 (or the pseudogene TRBV3-2); perhaps TRBD2 as D (5 bases). The CDR3 is made up of 12 amino acids. The V end lost 7 bases, the J end lost 5 bases, and 8 bases lay between the germline ends. Germline CDR1 reads LGHDT; CDR2 reads YNNKEL (reference sequence).

This clone was counted once. This chain joins TRBV5-1 and TRBJ2-1; no clear D. The CDR3 consists of 17 residues. V was trimmed by 0 bases and J by 8 bases, leaving 21 bases between them. Germline values: CDR1 SGHRS, CDR2 YFSETQ. CDR3: CASSLVSGYPGVYEQFF. The DNA for the CDR3 is TGCGCCAGCAGCTTGGTCTCGGGTTACCCCGGAGTTTATGAGCAGTTCTTC.

The chain has TRBV11-2 and TRBJ2-1, with no clear D. Trimming cost V 1 base and J 7 bases, with 11 bases left between them. This CDR3 contains 14 residues. CDR1 is SGHAT, CDR2 FQNNGV, per germline. In nucleotides, the CDR3 is TGTGCCAGCAGCTTAGTTACTAACGATAATGAGCAGTTCTTC. As protein: CASSLVTNDNEQFF.

The rearrangement joins TRBV24-1 to TRBJ2-7; possibly TRBD2 for D (5 bases). CDR3 length: 14 residues. Germline lookup yields CDR1 KGHDR and CDR2 SFDVKD. V lost 9 bases, J lost 1 base, and 15 bases lay in between. The CDR3 DNA is TGTGCCACCGCCCCTGGCGGGCTTTCCTACGAGCAGTACTTC. Translating it yields CATAPGGLSYEQYF.

The rearrangement uses TRBV5-4 and TRBJ2-7; 8 bases map to TRBD1. The CDR3 consists of 14 residues. The ends lost 1 base at V and 3 bases at J; junction bases unmatched: 3. Looked up from germline, CDR1 is SGHNT and CDR2 is YYREEE (reference sequence). DNA of the CDR3: TGTGCCAGCAGCTTGCCAGGGGGCGTCTACGAGCAGTACTTC. It is translated as CASSLPGGVYEQYF.

This sequence joins TRBV18 and TRBJ1-4; 7 bases match TRBD1. With 2 bases clipped from V and 6 bases from J, the junction kept 6 bases outside the gene matches. This CDR3 contains 15 residues. Germline V gives CDR1 KGHSH, CDR2 LQKENI. The CDR3 protein is CASSPWDTGDEKLFF. DNA for the CDR3: TGTGCCAGCTCACCATGGGATACAGGGGATGAAAAACTGTTTTTT.

V is TRBV24-1 and J is TRBJ1-1, with 8 bases matching TRBD1. This CDR3 contains 15 residues. The germline gives CDR1 KGHDR, CDR2 SFDVKD. The J segment lost 0 bases and the V segment lost 8 bases, leaving 7 bases of the junction unmatched. The CDR3 nucleotides read TGTGCCACCACGTCTGGACAGGGAGTGAACACTGAAGCTTTCTTT. Its translation: CATTSGQGVNTEAFF.

The J gene is TRBJ1-4, the V gene TRBV7-8, with 7 positions matching TRBD1. This CDR3 spans 14 amino acids. Trimming at V came to 5 bases and at J to 5 bases, leaving 5 bases not matched to a gene. Germline assignment: CDR1 SGHVS and CDR2 FQNEAQ. The CDR3 coding sequence is TGTGCCAGCAGCCCCCACAGGGGAAATGAAAAACTGTTTTTT. Residues: CASSPHRGNEKLFF. Looking up the rest from reference TRBV7-8 and TRBJ1-4 gives the full variable domain: GAGVSQSPRYKVAKRGQDVALRCDPISGHVSLFWYQQALGQGPEFLTYFQNEAQLDKSGLPSDRFFAERPEGSVSTLKIQRTQQEDSAVYLCASSPHRGNEKLFFGSGTQLSVL.

This chain connects TRBV11-1 to TRBJ2-1; 11 nucleotides agree with TRBD1. Losses at the gene ends were 8 bases for V and 9 bases for J; bases not matched to a gene: 9. CDR3 length equals 14 residues. Germline V gene lookup returns CDR1 SGHAT and CDR2 FQDESV (reference sequence). CDR3: CASGRGQGVPEQFF. In DNA, the CDR3 is TGTGCCAGCGGCCGGGGACAGGGGGTTCCTGAGCAGTTCTTC.

The V call is TRBV21-1, the J call TRBJ2-7; the DNA was not compared with TRBD2, the D call given in the table. TRBV21-1 is termed a pseudogene. This CDR3 is built from 15 residues. In DNA form, the CDR3 reads TGTGCCAGCAGCAAAAGGGAGAATAACTCCTACGAGCAGTACTTC. Amino acid sequence: CASSKRENNSYEQYF.

V gene TRBV19 combines with J gene TRBJ1-6; 9 nucleotides line up with TRBD1. Germline assignment: CDR1 LNHDA and CDR2 SQIVND (reference sequence). The V and J ends lost 5 bases and 14 bases, in that order; junction bases with no gene match: 7. The CDR3 consists of 13 residues. The CDR3 sequence: CASSATGGQALHF. CDR3 bases: TGTGCCAGTAGTGCGACAGGGGGTCAAGCCCTCCACTTT. Supplemented by reference TRBV19 and TRBJ1-6, the full variable domain reads DGGITQSPKYLFRKEGQNVTLSCEQNLNHDAMYWYRQDPGQGLRLIYYSQIVNDFQKGDIAEGYSVSREKKESFPLTVTSAQKNPTAFYLCASSATGGQALHFGNGTRLTVT.